This T cell receptor (beta chain) was obtained from a study of blood T cell repertoires in COVID-19. Overall study context: Acute and convalescent COVID-19 samples came from the United States, Italy and Spain. The analysed material was cDNA or gDNA that came from T cells, B-cell-depleted T cells, or PBMCs.

Data came from immunoSEQ multiplex PCR; TCRdb stores just in-frame clones and leaves some out. The repertoire holds about 180,000 clones, with around 90% as singletons. Germline V gene sequence: CDR1 MNHNS, CDR2 SASEGT. The CDR3 runs to 15 residues. V shed 4 bases and J 1 base; nucleotides not matched to a gene: 5. The sequence was obtained from a woman aged 50 to 60 with acute or convalescent COVID-19. This rearrangement joins TRBV6-1 to TRBJ2-3; TRBD2 matches 7 bases. The sample consisted of peripheral blood. The CDR3 reads CASSGGGMGTDTQYF. Written as DNA, the CDR3 is TGTGCCAGCAGTGGGGGGGGAATGGGCACAGATACGCAGTATTTT.